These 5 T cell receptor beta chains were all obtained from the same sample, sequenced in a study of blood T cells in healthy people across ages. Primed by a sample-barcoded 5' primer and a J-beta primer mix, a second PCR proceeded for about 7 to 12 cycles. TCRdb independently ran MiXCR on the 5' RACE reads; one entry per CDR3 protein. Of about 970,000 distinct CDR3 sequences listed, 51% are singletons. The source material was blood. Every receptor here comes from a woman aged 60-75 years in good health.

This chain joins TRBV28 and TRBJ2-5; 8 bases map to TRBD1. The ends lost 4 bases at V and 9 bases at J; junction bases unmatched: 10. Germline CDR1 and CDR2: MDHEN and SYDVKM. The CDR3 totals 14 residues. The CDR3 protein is CASSSRRGPEPQYF. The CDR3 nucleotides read TGTGCCAGCAGTTCCCGCAGGGGGCCGGAGCCCCAGTACTTC.

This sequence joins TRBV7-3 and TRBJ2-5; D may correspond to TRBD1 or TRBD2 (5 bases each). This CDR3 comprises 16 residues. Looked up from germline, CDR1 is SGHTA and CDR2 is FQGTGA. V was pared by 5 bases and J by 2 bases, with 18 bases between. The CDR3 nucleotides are TGTGCCAGCAGCCCTCGGGACCCCACCAGGCAAGAGACCCAGTACTTC. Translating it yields CASSPRDPTRQETQYF.

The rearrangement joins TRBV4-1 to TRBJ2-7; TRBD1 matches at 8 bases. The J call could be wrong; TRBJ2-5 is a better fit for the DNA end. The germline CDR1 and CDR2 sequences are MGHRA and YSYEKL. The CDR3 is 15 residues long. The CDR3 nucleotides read TGCGCCAGCAGCCAAGGACAGGGGTTTGCAGAGACCCAGTACTTC. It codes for CASSQGQGFAETQYF.

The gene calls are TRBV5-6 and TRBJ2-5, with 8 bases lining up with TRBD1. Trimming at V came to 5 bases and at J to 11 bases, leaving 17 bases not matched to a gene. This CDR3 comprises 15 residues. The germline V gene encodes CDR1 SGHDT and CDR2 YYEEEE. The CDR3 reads CASRRRQGRVGEQYF. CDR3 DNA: TGTGCCAGCAGGAGAAGACAGGGGCGCGTGGGGGAGCAGTACTTC.

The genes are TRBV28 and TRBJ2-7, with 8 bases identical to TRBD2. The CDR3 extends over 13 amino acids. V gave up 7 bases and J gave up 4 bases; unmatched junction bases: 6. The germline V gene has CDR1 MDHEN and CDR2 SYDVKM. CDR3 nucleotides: TGTGCCAGCATAACGAGCGGGAGATACGAGCAGTACTTC. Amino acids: CASITSGRYEQYF.